This T cell receptor beta chain originates from a study of a mutant IDH1 vaccine in newly diagnosed glioma. Across the whole study: Patients previously underwent radiotherapy, temozolomide, or both, and most underwent both. Study results and caveats: The occurrence of vaccine-induced immune responses was seen in around 95% of patients. Variations in leading peripheral T cell clonotypes appeared to have no connection with pseudoprogression.

As to time point: baseline, week 1 (first vaccination visit). Treatment specified: pre-vaccination baseline after standard-of-care therapy. The donors' diagnosis was new WHO grade 3 or 4 astrocytoma that was IDH1-mutant and ATRX-lost. Comment on this clone: Its antigen is unknown.

The CDR3 extends over 18 amino acids. The J segment lost 0 bases and the V segment lost 6 bases, leaving 11 bases of the junction unmatched. Looked up from germline, CDR1 is MDHEN and CDR2 is SYDVKM. Sequenced by immunoSEQ multiplex PCR; TCRdb stores in-frame clones only, minus some. The sample contains around 89,000 clones, 83% of which appear only once. The chain employs TRBV28 and TRBJ1-2; 12 nucleotides align to TRBD1. The sequence came from a woman between 50 and 59 years old with glioma. Sequenced here: PBMCs, sampled from a glioma patient treated with radiotherapy, temozolomide or both. In DNA, the CDR3 is TGTGCCAGCAGCCAAAAAGGGACAGGGGGCTATCCTAACTATGGCTACACCTTC. Translating it yields CASSQKGTGGYPNYGYTF.